The next 5 T cell receptor beta chains were all read from a single sample in a study of T cell responses to AZD1222 COVID-19 vaccine. TCRdb keeps only in-frame clones here, not all; method: immunoSEQ multiplex PCR. The repertoire includes under 150,000 clones, around nine tenths of them detected once, and 11% sits in the top ten. Sequenced material: peripheral blood, taken on day 0 of MenACWY control vaccination. The receptors originated from an adult in good health.

This clone has only a few counts. This chain joins TRBV29-1 and TRBJ2-7; D is tentatively TRBD1 or TRBD2 (5 bases each). V was shortened by 1 base and J by 0 bases, with 10 bases between the two germline ends. Germline CDR1 is SQVTM and CDR2 is ANQGSEA. The CDR3 loop spans 14 amino acids. CDR3 amino acids: CSVEGGRLSYEQYF. CDR3 DNA: TGCAGCGTTGAAGGGGGACGGCTCTCCTACGAGCAGTACTTC.

The V call is TRBV2, the J call TRBJ1-4; 8 nucleotides line up with TRBD1. The CDR3 has 15 amino acids. Germline V gene data show CDR1 as SNHLY and CDR2 as FYNNEI. With 1 base clipped from V and 11 bases from J, the junction kept 9 bases outside the gene matches. The CDR3 spells CASSEGQGIGVKLFF. CDR3 nucleotides: TGTGCCAGCAGTGAAGGACAGGGGATTGGAGTTAAACTGTTTTTT.

The chain links TRBV12-3 or TRBV12-4 to TRBJ1-1; D may be TRBD1 (6 bases). The CDR3 covers 11 residues. Deletions cut 5 bases from V and 10 bases from J, with 11 bases between. The CDR3 sequence: CASSRQVGAFF. The DNA of the CDR3 is TGTGCCAGCAGTCGACAGGTTGGAGCTTTCTTT.

The table lists this clone with a few counts. This chain uses TRBV30 with TRBJ2-2; 9 nucleotides line up with TRBD2. J gave up 5 bases and V 2 bases, and 6 bases lay outside the gene matches. CDR1 is GTSNPN and CDR2 is SVGIG in the germline V gene (reference sequence). This CDR3 has 15 amino acids. CDR3: CAWSLQREETGELFF. Here the CDR3 DNA reads TGTGCCTGGAGTCTCCAGCGGGAGGAGACCGGGGAGCTGTTTTTT.

The chain carries TRBV7-9 and TRBJ2-1; no definite D call. The CDR3 length is 16 residues. The germline V and J ends were trimmed by 4 bases and 7 bases, with 20 bases remaining between them. CDR1 is SEHNR and CDR2 is FQNEAQ in the germline V gene (reference sequence). The CDR3 spells CASSSSWGGIFNEQFF. The CDR3 region has the DNA TGTGCCAGCAGCTCATCCTGGGGTGGGATCTTTAATGAGCAGTTCTTC.